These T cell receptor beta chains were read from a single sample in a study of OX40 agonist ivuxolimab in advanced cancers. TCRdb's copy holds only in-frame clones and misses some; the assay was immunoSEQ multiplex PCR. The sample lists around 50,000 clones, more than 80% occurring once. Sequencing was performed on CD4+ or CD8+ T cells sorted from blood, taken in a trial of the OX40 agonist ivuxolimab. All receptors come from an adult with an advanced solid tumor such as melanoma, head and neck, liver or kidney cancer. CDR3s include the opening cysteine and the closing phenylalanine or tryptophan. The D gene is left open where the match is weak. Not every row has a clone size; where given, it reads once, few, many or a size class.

CASSGTGVAEAFF,TGTGCCAGCAGTGGGACAGGGGTGGCTGAAGCTTTCTTT,TRBV2,once,TRBJ1-1,TRBD1
CASSLDRGNEQYF,TGCGCCAGCAGCCTGGACAGGGGGAACGAGCAGTACTTC,TRBV5-1,-,TRBJ2-7,TRBD1
CASSSLQGADEKLFF,TGTGCCAGCAGCTCACTACAGGGGGCGGATGAAAAACTGTTTTTT,TRBV11-3,-,TRBJ1-4,TRBD1
CASSIWNKNTEAFF,TGTGCCAGCAGTATCTGGAACAAGAACACTGAAGCTTTCTTT,TRBV6-1,few,TRBJ1-1,-
CASSVSAGRGEGYTF,TGTGCCAGCAGCGTATCGGCAGGGAGAGGGGAAGGCTACACCTTC,TRBV9,-,TRBJ1-2,-
CASSFDGGSYEQYF,TGTGCCAGCAGCTTCGACGGGGGCTCCTACGAGCAGTACTTC,TRBV5-4,once,TRBJ2-7,-
CASSLVRRPYNEQFF,TGCGCCAGCAGCTTGGTTCGCAGGCCCTACAATGAGCAGTTCTTC,TRBV5-1,-,TRBJ2-1,-
CASSLLGRNQPQHF,TGTGCCAGCAGCTTATTAGGGAGGAATCAGCCCCAGCATTTT,TRBV5-8,few,TRBJ1-5,-
CASSPNGVGTDTQYF,TGTGCCAGCAGCCCCAACGGGGTCGGCACAGATACGCAGTATTTT,TRBV7-3,-,TRBJ2-3,-
CAISDERMNTEAFF,TGTGCCATCAGTGACGAACGGATGAACACTGAAGCTTTCTTT,TRBV10-3,-,TRBJ1-1,-
CAALVHRSGNTIYF,TGTGCCGCCTTGGTCCACCGGTCTGGAAACACCATATATTTT,TRBV6-1,-,TRBJ1-3,-
CASSPEFRYEQYF,TGTGCCAGCAGCCCTGAGTTCCGATACGAGCAGTACTTC,TRBV2,-,TRBJ2-7,-
CASSSGQGGTEAFF,TGTGCCAGCAGTTCAGGACAGGGAGGCACTGAAGCTTTCTTT,TRBV28,-,TRBJ1-1,TRBD1
CSVEAGLAKNIQYF,TGCAGCGTTGAGGCAGGGCTAGCCAAAAACATTCAGTACTTC,TRBV29-1,-,TRBJ2-4,-
CATSRSPDTQYF,TGTGCCACCAGCAGATCCCCTGATACGCAGTATTTT,TRBV15,-,TRBJ2-3,-
CASSNIWETQYF,TGTGCCAGTAGTAACATCTGGGAGACCCAGTACTTC,TRBV19,-,TRBJ2-5,-
CASSAPLAGGHSTDTQYF,TGTGCCAGCAGTGCCCCGCTAGCGGGGGGCCATAGCACAGATACGCAGTATTTT,TRBV28,-,TRBJ2-3,TRBD2
CASSQEITRGSHF,TGTGCCAGCAGCCAAGAAATTACCCGGGGGAGCCATTTT,TRBV4-2,few,TRBJ2-3,-
CASSLIWGETQYF,TGCGCCAGCAGCTTGATTTGGGGGGAGACCCAGTACTTC,TRBV5-1,-,TRBJ2-5,-
CASRAGEGKFTGELFF,TGCGCCAGCAGGGCCGGGGAGGGGAAGTTCACCGGGGAGCTGTTTTTT,TRBV10-1,few,TRBJ2-2,TRBD2
CASSLGIGSGNTIYF,TGTGCCAGCAGTTTAGGTATTGGCTCTGGAAACACCATATATTTT,TRBV27,-,TRBJ1-3,-
CASSLVGSGNTIYF,TGTGCCAGCAGCTTAGTGGGTTCTGGAAACACCATATATTTT,TRBV11-3,once,TRBJ1-3,-
CAADPGGNQPQHF,TGTGCCGCCGACCCTGGGGGCAATCAGCCCCAGCATTTT,TRBV6-6,-,TRBJ1-5,-
CASSSGGYQETQYF,TGTGCCAGCAGCTCCGGGGGCTACCAAGAGACCCAGTACTTC,TRBV5-4,-,TRBJ2-5,-
CASSDWLAGLNEQFF,TGTGCCAGCAGTGACTGGCTAGCGGGGTTAAATGAGCAGTTCTTC,TRBV6-1,once,TRBJ2-1,TRBD2
CASTSGQAGWAAFF,TGTGCCAGCACCTCGGGCCAGGCGGGATGGGCCGCTTTCTTT,TRBV7-9,-,TRBJ1-1,-
CASSQDLGVSSIELISYEQYF,TGCGCCAGCAGCCAAGATCTGGGAGTGTCTAGTATAGAACTGATTTCCTACGAGCAGTACTTC,TRBV4-1,-,TRBJ2-7,-
CASSINIPGQGAGTEAFF,TGTGCCAGCAGTATAAACATCCCGGGACAGGGGGCGGGCACTGAAGCTTTCTTT,TRBV28,-,TRBJ1-1,TRBD1
CASSLGGASYEQYF,TGTGCCAGCAGCTTGGGCGGGGCCTCCTACGAGCAGTACTTC,TRBV11-3,-,TRBJ2-7,-
CASSQPLGGELFF,TGTGCCAGCAGCCAACCTCTCGGCGGGGAGCTGTTTTTT,TRBV14,once,TRBJ2-2,-
CASSDSRGTETQYF,TGTGCCAGCAGCGATTCCCGGGGAACAGAGACCCAGTACTTC,TRBV5-6,-,TRBJ2-5,-
CASSSQKTRGNGANVLTF,TGTGCCAGCAGCTCCCAGAAGACCAGGGGGAACGGGGCCAACGTCCTGACTTTC,TRBV5-4,few,TRBJ2-6,TRBD1
CASSKAHRTGGYEQYF,TGTGCCAGTAGTAAAGCCCACCGGACAGGGGGCTACGAGCAGTACTTC,TRBV19,-,TRBJ2-7,TRBD1
CASSETGGYTFYTF,TGTGCCAGCAGTGAGACAGGGGGATATACTTTCTACACCTTC,TRBV6-6,-,TRBJ1-2,TRBD1
CASNLPWTGRDSPLHF,TGTGCCAGCAACCTTCCTTGGACAGGGAGGGATTCACCCCTCCACTTT,TRBV21-1,-,TRBJ1-6,-
CASSLGPGDGANVLTF,TGTGCCAGCAGCTTAGGTCCGGGGGATGGGGCCAACGTCCTGACTTTC,TRBV7-2,-,TRBJ2-6,-
CASSPGHRDYGYTF,TGTGCCAGCTCGCCCGGACACCGTGACTATGGCTACACCTTC,TRBV18,-,TRBJ1-2,-
CASSSGVSTDTQYF,TGTGCCAGCAGCAGCGGGGTGTCCACAGATACGCAGTATTTT,TRBV11-1,-,TRBJ2-3,TRBD2
CASSLIPGQGFNEQFF,TGCGCCAGCAGCTTGATTCCGGGACAGGGGTTCAATGAGCAGTTCTTC,TRBV5-1,-,TRBJ2-1,TRBD1
CSAAPTDTQYF,TGCAGTGCTGCCCCCACAGATACGCAGTATTTT,TRBV20-1,-,TRBJ2-3,-
CASSLGLEETQYF,TGTGCCAGCAGCTTGGGACTAGAAGAGACCCAGTACTTC,TRBV5-4,-,TRBJ2-5,-
CASSVGPDYGYTF,TGTGCCAGCAGCGTCGGACCCGACTATGGCTACACCTTC,TRBV9,-,TRBJ1-2,-
CAISAPRLGETQYF,TGTGCCATCAGTGCTCCCCGTCTGGGGGAGACCCAGTACTTC,TRBV10-3,-,TRBJ2-5,-
CASSLTSGGANEQFF,TGTGCCAGCAGCTTGACTAGCGGGGGGGCCAATGAGCAGTTCTTC,TRBV5-4,-,TRBJ2-1,TRBD2
CASPWAAGYEQYF,TGCGCCAGCCCGTGGGCAGCCGGCTACGAGCAGTACTTC,TRBV23-1,-,TRBJ2-7,-
CASSPGRYNSPLHF,TGTGCCAGCTCACCGGGACGGTATAATTCACCCCTCCACTTT,TRBV18,few,TRBJ1-6,-
CASSAQLTSTDTQYF,TGTGCCAGCAGTGCCCAGCTGACTAGCACAGATACGCAGTATTTT,TRBV6-4,-,TRBJ2-3,-
CASSESGQVTRQPQHF,TGTGCCAGCAGTGAATCGGGACAGGTCACTCGTCAGCCCCAGCATTTT,TRBV2,-,TRBJ1-5,TRBD1
CASSVGVGGNQPQHF,TGTGCCAGCAGCGTAGGGGTGGGGGGGAATCAGCCCCAGCATTTT,TRBV9,-,TRBJ1-5,-
CASSEPGTTKSQFF,TGCGCCAGCAGCGAACCGGGGACCACAAAGTCGCAGTTCTTC,TRBV4-1,once,TRBJ2-1,-
CASGTSPPYEQYF,TGTGCCAGCGGGACGTCACCTCCCTACGAGCAGTACTTC,TRBV2,-,TRBJ2-7,-